This TCR beta chain was profiled in a study of blood T cell repertoires in COVID-19. Study-wide background: Donors in the United States, Italy and Spain gave samples during acute or convalescent COVID-19. Sample material is recorded as cDNA or gDNA derived from T cells, B-cell-depleted T cells, or PBMCs.

Germline V gene sequence: CDR1 SGHDN, CDR2 FVKESK. Losses at the gene ends were 4 bases for V and 5 bases for J; bases not matched to a gene: 4. This CDR3 spans 15 amino acids. Original handling: Estimation of nucleated cell counts relied on the amplification of reference gene primers. Produced via immunoSEQ multiplex PCR; TCRdb's table is partial and in-frame only. V and J calls and clone size come straight from that table; D and trimming were deduced from the DNA. Of around 190,000 clones in the sample, approximately 79% are singletons; the top ten hold roughly an eighth. The sequenced sample consisted of peripheral blood. The chain combines TRBV14 with TRBJ2-2, with 10 bases identical to TRBD2. The TCR originated in a woman aged 45-60 years with acute or convalescent COVID-19. The CDR3 DNA reads TGTGCCAGCAGCCCCTTTAGCGGGAGGACCGGGGAGCTGTTTTTT. Translated, it gives CASSPFSGRTGELFF. The full variable domain, rest sourced from reference TRBV14 and TRBJ2-2, is EAGVTQFPSHSVIEKGQTVTLRCDPISGHDNLYWYRRVMGKEIKFLLHFVKESKQDESGMPNNRFLAERTGGTYSTLKVQPAELEDSGVYFCASSPFSGRTGELFFGEGSRLTVL.